One sample yielded the 18 T cell receptor beta chains listed below, sequenced in a study of OX40 agonist ivuxolimab in advanced cancers. Sequencing was performed with immunoSEQ multiplex PCR; in TCRdb, only in-frame clones are kept and a portion is missing. The sample includes about 20,000 clones, less than 90% of them seen just once. The input for sequencing was CD4+ or CD8+ T cells sorted from blood, taken in a trial of the OX40 agonist ivuxolimab. The receptors come from an adult with an advanced solid tumor such as melanoma, head and neck, liver or kidney cancer.

J is TRBJ2-1 and V is TRBV5-8; 10 nucleotides align to TRBD2. The V gene's germline CDR1 is SGHTS and CDR2 YDEGEE. V trimming: 1 base; J trimming: 4 bases; junction bases outside the gene matches: 5. The CDR3 consists of 16 residues. In DNA, the CDR3 is TGTGCCAGCAGCTTGATTGTACTAGCGGGGTACAATGAGCAGTTCTTC. Its translation is CASSLIVLAGYNEQFF.

V is TRBV15 and J is TRBJ1-1, with TRBD1 as a possible D gene (5 bases). The CDR3 has 16 amino acids. CDR1 and CDR2 from the germline V gene are LNHNV and YYDKDF (reference sequence). Trimming removed 0 bases from V and 1 base from J, with 12 bases in between. CDR3 sequence (DNA): TGTGCCACCAGCAGAGAAAGAGGGGACCCGAACACTGAAGCTTTCTTT. It encodes CATSRERGDPNTEAFF. The full variable domain, completed using reference TRBV15 and TRBJ1-1, is DAMVIQNPRYQVTQFGKPVTLSCSQTLNHNVMYWYQQKSSQAPKLLFHYYDKDFNNEADTPDNFQSRRPNTSFCFLDIRSPGLGDTAMYLCATSRERGDPNTEAFFGQGTRLTVV.

The V call is TRBV6-1, the J call TRBJ2-2; the D is unclear. The germline gives CDR1 MNHNS, CDR2 SASEGT. The CDR3 has 12 amino acids. The germline V and J ends were trimmed by 7 bases and 6 bases, with 9 bases remaining between them. CDR3 sequence: CASMLAAGELFF. The CDR3 nucleotides are TGTGCCAGCATGCTCGCGGCCGGGGAGCTGTTTTTT.

This chain links TRBV19 with TRBJ2-1, with D unclear. CDR1 LNHDA and CDR2 SQIVND come from the germline V gene (reference sequence). The length of the CDR3 is 12 residues. V lost 7 bases, J lost 0 bases, and 4 bases lay in between. For the CDR3, the DNA is TGTGCCAGTACCGACTCCTACAATGAGCAGTTCTTC. It is translated as CASTDSYNEQFF.

The V and J genes are TRBV27 and TRBJ2-1; 7 positions match TRBD1. After removal of 7 bases from V and 2 bases from J, the junction contained 8 bases not matched to a gene. Germline CDR1 MNHEY, CDR2 SMNVEV (reference sequence). The CDR3 has 15 residues. CDR3 in DNA: TGTGCCAGCACTATTTCCGGGACAGCCTACAATGAGCAGTTCTTC. Protein sequence: CASTISGTAYNEQFF.

V is TRBV27 and J is TRBJ2-2; perhaps TRBD1 as D (5 bases). The CDR3 contains 15 residues. Germline V CDR1 and CDR2: MNHEY, SMNVEV (reference sequence). V gave up 4 bases and J gave up 7 bases, with 16 bases separating them. The CDR3 sequence: CASSSGQGVSGELFF. DNA of the CDR3: TGTGCCAGCAGTTCTGGTCAGGGTGTTAGCGGGGAGCTGTTTTTT.

This clone was counted only a few times. This rearrangement joins TRBV6-1 to TRBJ2-1; 13 nucleotides match TRBD2. This CDR3 has 15 amino acids. The germline V gene encodes CDR1 MNHNS and CDR2 SASEGT. J was trimmed by 4 bases and V by 6 bases; bases with no gene match: 3. The CDR3 region is CASRLGLAGYNEQFF. The CDR3 DNA is TGTGCCAGCAGGCTGGGACTAGCGGGATACAATGAGCAGTTCTTC.

The CDR3 spells CASSSGTSGGWEETQYF. The CDR3 nucleotides read TGTGCCAGCAGCTCCGGGACTAGCGGGGGGTGGGAAGAGACCCAGTACTTC. V is TRBV9 and J is TRBJ2-5; TRBD2 agrees at 15 bases. V dropped 4 bases and J dropped 3; count of bases not matched to a gene: 7. This CDR3 has 17 residues. The germline CDR1 and CDR2 sequences are SGDLS and YYNGEE.

By share of the sample, this clone is medium-sized. The rearrangement joins TRBV7-9 to TRBJ2-7; possible D gene TRBD1, 5 bases. Germline V gene data show CDR1 as SEHNR and CDR2 as FQNEAQ (reference sequence). The CDR3 is made up of 14 amino acids. The germline V and J ends were trimmed by 1 base and 3 bases, with 10 bases remaining between them. Here the CDR3 reads CASSLGGYLYEQYF. Here the CDR3 DNA reads TGTGCCAGCAGCTTAGGGGGCTATCTCTACGAGCAGTACTTC.

This chain uses TRBV27 with TRBJ1-5; TRBD1 agrees at 7 bases. Looked up from germline, CDR1 is MNHEY and CDR2 is SMNVEV (reference sequence). The CDR3 runs 15 residues. J gave up 8 bases and V 2 bases, and 9 bases lay outside the gene matches. CDR3 DNA sequence: TGTGCCAGCAGTTTAATAGGGGGCCCCTCGGAGCCCCAGCATTTT. Protein: CASSLIGGPSEPQHF.

This clone was detected only a few times. The chain has TRBV7-9 and TRBJ1-2; no reliable D call. Germline V gene data show CDR1 as SEHNR and CDR2 as FQNEAQ (reference sequence). V was shortened by 5 bases and J by 2 bases, with 12 bases between the two germline ends. CDR3 length: 14 residues. CDR3 bases: TGTGCCAGCAGCCCCGAAGGTTGGAACTATGGCTACACCTTC. As protein: CASSPEGWNYGYTF.

DNA of the CDR3: TGTGCCAGCAGCCCCGACCTCTCTGGAAACACCATATATTTT. It encodes CASSPDLSGNTIYF. V is TRBV7-9 and J is TRBJ1-3; D not certain. The CDR3 length is 14 residues. Germline values: CDR1 SEHNR, CDR2 FQNEAQ (reference sequence). Trimming removed 5 bases at V and 0 bases at J, with 8 bases between.

V usage is TRBV25-1 and J usage is TRBJ1-1; tentative D call: TRBD1 (5 bases). V lost 6 bases and J lost 6, with 17 bases in between. CDR1 and CDR2 from the germline V gene are MGHDK and SYGVNS. The CDR3 loop spans 14 amino acids. The CDR3 DNA follows: TGTGCCAGCAGCGCCGGGGGGTTGATGGCTGAAGCTTTCTTT. Encoded protein: CASSAGGLMAEAFF.

The chain recombines TRBV27 with TRBJ2-7; TRBD1 might be the D (5 bases). Germline V gene sequence: CDR1 MNHEY, CDR2 SMNVEV (reference sequence). V lost 2 bases to trimming and J lost 2 bases, with 13 bases between them. The CDR3 has 15 residues. The CDR3 sequence is CASSLRAGFPYEQYF. CDR3 DNA: TGTGCCAGCAGTTTACGGGCAGGGTTTCCCTACGAGCAGTACTTC.

V is TRBV27 and J is TRBJ1-2, with TRBD1 matching 7 bases. Trimming cost V 3 bases and J 4 bases; bases outside gene matches: 5. CDR3 length: 14 residues. The germline V gene encodes CDR1 MNHEY and CDR2 SMNVEV (reference sequence). CDR3 nucleotide sequence: TGTGCCAGCAGTTTGGGGGGACAGACCTATGGCTACACCTTC. Protein product: CASSLGGQTYGYTF.

The chain combines TRBV6-1 with TRBJ2-1; 7 bases are shared with TRBD2. Per the germline V gene, CDR1 is MNHNS and CDR2 is SASEGT. Germline trimming cut 7 bases from V and 3 bases from J; bases unmatched to any gene: 6. The CDR3 consists of 14 residues. CDR3: CASIGGSGYNEQFF. For the CDR3, the DNA is TGTGCCAGCATCGGGGGGAGCGGCTACAATGAGCAGTTCTTC.

This chain links TRBV10-3 with TRBJ2-7; TRBD2 matches 8 bases. The V and J ends lost 4 bases and 4 bases, in that order; junction bases with no gene match: 6. CDR1 and CDR2 from the germline V gene are ENHRY and SYGVKD. CDR3 size: 14 residues. The CDR3 protein is CAISVGVAGYEQYF. The DNA for the CDR3 is TGTGCCATCAGTGTTGGGGTAGCGGGATACGAGCAGTACTTC.

DNA of the CDR3: TGTGCCAGCACCGTCCAGGGACAGGGGGCGTATACCGGGGAGCTGTTTTTT. Translation gives CASTVQGQGAYTGELFF. This rearrangement joins TRBV7-6 to TRBJ2-2; TRBD1 matches 12 bases. This CDR3 has 17 residues. The ends lost 7 bases at V and 5 bases at J; junction bases unmatched: 11. Germline loops: CDR1 SGHVS, CDR2 FNYEAQ. The full variable domain, its missing parts supplied by reference TRBV7-6 and TRBJ2-2, is GAGVSQSPRYKVTKRGQDVALRCDPISGHVSLYWYRQALGQGPEFLTYFNYEAQQDKSGLPNDRFSAERPEGSISTLTIQRTEQRDSAMYRCASTVQGQGAYTGELFFGEGSRLTVL.